This is a list of T cell receptor beta chains from one sample in a study of blood T cell repertoires in COVID-19. The assay was immunoSEQ multiplex PCR, and TCRdb's table has in-frame clones only and misses some. The sample has more than 300,000 clones; about 83% are singletons. Sequencing was performed on peripheral blood. These receptor sequences come from a woman in her 50s with acute or convalescent COVID-19. Both conserved end residues are part of each CDR3. The D gene is left open where the match is weak. Part of the rows lack a size; the others show once, few, many or a class for expanded clones.

CDR3 protein	CDR3 DNA	V gene	J gene	clone size	D gene
CASSFGTGSHEQYF	TGTGCCAGCAGCTTCGGGACAGGGTCCCACGAGCAGTACTTC	TRBV5-6	TRBJ2-7	few	TRBD1
CASSLGGGPGSLNTEAFF	TGTGCCAGCAGTTTAGGTGGGGGCCCGGGCAGCTTGAACACTGAAGCTTTCTTT	TRBV28	TRBJ1-1	.	.
CASSLDASVNEQFF	TGTGCCAGCAGCTTAGACGCCTCGGTAAATGAGCAGTTCTTC	TRBV7-2	TRBJ2-1	.	.
CASSLTSASANNEQFF	TGTGCCAGCAGCTTAACGTCGGCTAGCGCTAACAATGAGCAGTTCTTC	TRBV7-3	TRBJ2-1	.	.
CASSPGTSGLLSYEQYF	TGTGCCAGCAGCCCCGGGACTAGCGGTCTCCTATCCTACGAGCAGTACTTC	TRBV4-2	TRBJ2-7	few	TRBD2
CASSPGLAGGWETQYF	TGCGCCAGCAGCCCTGGACTAGCGGGAGGTTGGGAGACCCAGTACTTC	TRBV4-1	TRBJ2-5	few	TRBD2
CASSFGLVADTQYF	TGTGCCAGCAGTTTTGGACTAGTCGCTGATACGCAGTATTTT	TRBV6-2/TRBV6-3	TRBJ2-3	.	TRBD2
CAISEPRETQYF	TGTGCCATCAGTGAGCCGCGGGAGACCCAGTACTTC	TRBV10-3	TRBJ2-5	.	.
CASRLLGGISYNEQFF	TGCGCCAGCAGACTCCTAGGCGGGATCTCCTACAATGAGCAGTTCTTC	TRBV5-1	TRBJ2-1	.	.
CATQREVGQGETQYF	TGTGCCACCCAGCGAGAAGTCGGACAGGGGGAGACCCAGTACTTC	TRBV2	TRBJ2-5	.	TRBD1
CASSNRWEAFF	TGTGCCAGCAGTAACAGGTGGGAAGCTTTCTTT	TRBV6-5	TRBJ1-1	.	.
CASSYWDRGSEQYF	TGTGCCAGCAGTTACTGGGACAGGGGTAGCGAGCAGTACTTC	TRBV6-5	TRBJ2-7	.	TRBD1
CASSPRQSRLAGVEQFF	TGCGCCAGCAGCCCTCGACAGTCGAGACTAGCGGGGGTTGAGCAGTTCTTC	TRBV5-1	TRBJ2-1	.	TRBD2
CASGLVGGVSEGYTF	TGTGCTAGTGGTTTGGTAGGGGGGGTTTCGGAAGGCTACACCTTC	TRBV12-5	TRBJ1-2	.	.
CATSRDLRRAGDEAFF	TGTGCCACCAGCAGAGATCTGAGGCGAGCGGGGGATGAAGCTTTCTTT	TRBV15	TRBJ1-1	.	.
CASSNRGQYPYGYTF	TGTGCCAGCAGCAACCGGGGACAATACCCCTACGGCTACACCTTC	TRBV28	TRBJ1-2	.	.
CASSLSPGQVNTEAFF	TGTGCCAGCAGCTTATCACCGGGACAGGTAAACACTGAAGCTTTCTTT	TRBV7-3	TRBJ1-1	.	TRBD1
CASSGTDREGHGYTF	TGTGCCAGCAGCGGGACGGACAGGGAAGGCCATGGCTACACCTTC	TRBV3-1/TRBV3-2	TRBJ1-2	.	TRBD1
CASGTRQPHSYEQYF	TGTGCCAGCGGAACAAGACAGCCACACTCCTACGAGCAGTACTTC	TRBV6-6	TRBJ2-7	once	.
CASSAYNRDPSYEQYF	TGTGCCAGCAGTGCCTATAACAGGGATCCTTCCTACGAGCAGTACTTC	TRBV27	TRBJ2-7	.	.
CASSSTNNEQFF	TGTGCCAGCAGCTCAACCAACAATGAGCAGTTCTTC	TRBV7-3	TRBJ2-1	.	.
CAWSVLGNTEAFF	TGTGCCTGGAGTGTACTCGGGAACACTGAAGCTTTCTTT	TRBV30	TRBJ1-1	.	.
CASIAGRSYEQYF	TGTGCCAGCATTGCGGGGCGATCCTACGAGCAGTACTTC	TRBV28	TRBJ2-7	.	.
CASSLLGGRSNEQFF	TGCGCCAGCAGCTTATTGGGGGGGCGTTCCAATGAGCAGTTCTTC	TRBV5-1	TRBJ2-1	.	.
CASSSGALIYNQPQHF	TGTGCCAGTTCTAGCGGGGCCCTAATCTATAATCAGCCCCAGCATTTT	TRBV19	TRBJ1-5	once	.
CASSYDRGSEQYF	TGTGCCAGCAGTTACGACAGGGGGAGTGAGCAGTACTTC	TRBV6-2/TRBV6-3	TRBJ2-7	.	TRBD1
CATSSFRPGQEYEQYF	TGTGCCACCAGCAGCTTTCGTCCGGGACAAGAGTACGAGCAGTACTTC	TRBV15	TRBJ2-7	.	.
CASSWDRGNTEAFF	TGTGCCAGCAGTTGGGATAGGGGAAACACTGAAGCTTTCTTT	TRBV28	TRBJ1-1	few	.